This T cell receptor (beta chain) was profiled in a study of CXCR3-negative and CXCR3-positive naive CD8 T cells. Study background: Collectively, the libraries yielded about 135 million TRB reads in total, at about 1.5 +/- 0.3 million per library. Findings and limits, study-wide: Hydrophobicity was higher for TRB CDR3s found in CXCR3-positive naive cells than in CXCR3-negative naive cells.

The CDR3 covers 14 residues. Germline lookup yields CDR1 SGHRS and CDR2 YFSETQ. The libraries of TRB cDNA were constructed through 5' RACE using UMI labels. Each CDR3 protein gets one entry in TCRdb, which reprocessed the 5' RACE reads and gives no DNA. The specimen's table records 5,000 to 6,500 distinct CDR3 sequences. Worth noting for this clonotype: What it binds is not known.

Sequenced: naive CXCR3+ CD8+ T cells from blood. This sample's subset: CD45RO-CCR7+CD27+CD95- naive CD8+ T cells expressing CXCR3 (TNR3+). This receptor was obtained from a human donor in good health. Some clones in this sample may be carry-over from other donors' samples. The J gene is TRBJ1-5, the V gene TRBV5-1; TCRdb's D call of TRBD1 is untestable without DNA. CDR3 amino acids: CASSLKTGTPPQHF.